This T cell receptor (beta chain) was sequenced for a study of cytomegalovirus exposure and HLA in healthy donors. The V end lost 7 bases, the J end lost 4 bases, and 20 bases lay between the germline ends. CDR1 MDHEN and CDR2 SYDVKM come from the germline V gene. The CDR3 has 16 amino acids. Broader study findings: Some V segments, including TRBV6-2 and TRBV6-3, were excluded as indistinguishable.

Comments on this clone: Its antigen is still unknown.

The PCR employed 60 Vbeta primers together with 13 Jbeta primers. Produced via immunoSEQ multiplex PCR; TCRdb's table is partial and in-frame only. The table lists 80,000 or so clones, over 65% of them singletons. J is TRBJ2-1 and V is TRBV28, with D possibly TRBD2 on 7 matching bases. The receptor's source is a man aged 25-45 years in good health and CMV-seropositive. The sample was PBMCs. CDR3 residues: CASTTPTGGRYNEQFF. DNA for the CDR3: TGTGCCAGCACCACACCGACGGGGGGCAGATACAATGAGCAGTTCTTC.